The rows below give T cell receptor beta chains drawn from one sample of a study of OX40 agonist ivuxolimab in advanced cancers. The method was immunoSEQ multiplex PCR; TCRdb's version includes in-frame clones alone and lacks a portion of them. The sample lists around 66,000 clones; about four fifths were seen once. The sample consisted of CD4+ or CD8+ T cells sorted from blood, taken in a trial of the OX40 agonist ivuxolimab. The receptors here all came from an adult with an advanced solid tumor such as melanoma, head and neck, liver or kidney cancer. Each CDR3 is given with its conserved first and last residue. The order of the fields is clone size, D gene, J gene, V gene, CDR3 protein, CDR3 DNA. A D gene is named only where the DNA matches it firmly. The size entry is marked missing in some rows and otherwise reads once, few, many or a size class.

few | . | TRBJ1-6 | TRBV5-6 | CASSLAVASPLHF | TGTGCCAGCAGCTTGGCGGTAGCATCACCCCTCCACTTT
. | . | TRBJ2-5 | TRBV6-5 | CASSMGGTGGEQYF | TGTGCCAGCAGTATGGGGGGAACCGGGGGAGAGCAGTACTTC
once | TRBD1 | TRBJ2-1 | TRBV9 | CASSTGGRSPSSYNEQFF | TGTGCCAGCAGTACAGGGGGGCGATCCCCGAGCTCCTACAATGAGCAGTTCTTC
. | . | TRBJ1-1 | TRBV28 | CASSFLQGGNTEAFF | TGTGCCAGCAGTTTTCTCCAGGGCGGCAACACTGAAGCTTTCTTT
. | . | TRBJ2-5 | TRBV28 | CASSRSGETQYF | TGTGCCAGCAGCCGGAGCGGGGAGACCCAGTACTTC
. | TRBD2 | TRBJ2-7 | TRBV28 | CASSSPLAGDYEQYF | TGTGCCAGCAGTTCACCACTAGCGGGGGACTACGAGCAGTACTTC
. | . | TRBJ2-1 | TRBV5-6 | CASSPGLSRGGYNEQFF | TGTGCCAGCAGCCCAGGACTATCTAGGGGTGGGTACAATGAGCAGTTCTTC
. | TRBD1 | TRBJ1-2 | TRBV18 | CASSPIGTGAPDYGYTF | TGTGCCAGCTCACCTATCGGGACAGGGGCCCCGGACTATGGCTACACCTTC
. | TRBD1 | TRBJ1-4 | TRBV2 | CAGHRGQGAGEKLFF | TGTGCCGGCCACCGCGGACAGGGGGCTGGAGAAAAACTGTTTTTT
. | . | TRBJ2-2 | TRBV7-3 | CASSLLGGFTGELFF | TGTGCCAGCAGCTTACTGGGGGGTTTCACCGGGGAGCTGTTTTTT
. | TRBD1 | TRBJ1-6 | TRBV9 | CASSTPGQGNPLHF | TGTGCCAGCAGCACACCGGGACAGGGGAATCCCCTCCACTTT
. | . | TRBJ2-3 | TRBV5-4 | CASSGLGGLPTDTQYF | TGTGCCAGCAGCGGTCTGGGGGGCCTTCCCACAGATACGCAGTATTTT
. | TRBD1 | TRBJ1-2 | TRBV6-5 | CASSFRDRGPHGYTF | TGTGCCAGCAGTTTTCGGGACAGGGGGCCCCATGGCTACACCTTC
. | TRBD1 | TRBJ1-2 | TRBV5-6 | CASSAGTGDYYGYTF | TGTGCCAGCAGCGCAGGGACAGGGGACTACTATGGCTACACCTTC
. | . | TRBJ1-1 | TRBV28 | CASSFLTEAFF | TGTGCCAGCAGTTTTTTAACTGAAGCTTTCTTT
few | . | TRBJ1-6 | TRBV6-5 | CASSYSSSRGQRLHF | TGTGCCAGCAGTTACTCATCCTCTAGGGGACAAAGGCTCCACTTT
. | . | TRBJ1-1 | TRBV6-1 | CASSPPGNTEAFF | TGTGCCAGCTCCCCTCCGGGGAACACTGAAGCTTTCTTT
. | TRBD1 | TRBJ1-2 | TRBV6-4 | CASSDGGGGARGYGYTF | TGTGCCAGCAGTGATGGTGGAGGGGGCGCTAGGGGATATGGCTACACCTTC
. | . | TRBJ1-1 | TRBV2 | CASSGARRGGPEAFF | TGTGCCAGCAGTGGGGCGAGAAGGGGTGGGCCTGAAGCTTTCTTT
. | TRBD1 | TRBJ2-7 | TRBV29-1 | CSAGTGGSYEQYF | TGCAGCGCAGGGACAGGAGGCTCCTACGAGCAGTACTTC
. | . | TRBJ1-1 | TRBV28 | CASSYPVNTEAFF | TGTGCCAGCAGTTACCCGGTAAACACTGAAGCTTTCTTT
. | TRBD1 | TRBJ2-2 | TRBV4-2 | CASISLGQGHTGELFF | TGTGCCAGCATCAGTCTGGGACAGGGGCACACCGGGGAGCTGTTTTTT
. | . | TRBJ1-6 | TRBV10-3 | CAISESGNSPLHF | TGTGCCATCAGTGAGTCAGGGAATTCACCCCTCCACTTT
. | . | TRBJ2-3 | TRBV29-1 | CSVEQAVGTDTQYF | TGCAGCGTTGAACAGGCTGTCGGCACAGATACGCAGTATTTT
. | TRBD1 | TRBJ1-1 | TRBV29-1 | CSVYRQGAEAFF | TGCAGCGTTTACCGACAGGGTGCTGAAGCTTTCTTT
. | . | TRBJ1-1 | TRBV4-2 | CASQPGDTEAFF | TGTGCCAGCCAGCCGGGGGACACTGAAGCTTTCTTT
. | TRBD1 | TRBJ2-3 | TRBV7-9 | CASRRGQGEDTQYF | TGTGCCAGCAGAAGGGGACAGGGCGAAGATACGCAGTATTTT
once | . | TRBJ2-5 | TRBV13 | CASSLGALETQYF | TGTGCCAGCAGCTTAGGAGCGCTAGAGACCCAGTACTTC
. | . | TRBJ2-5 | TRBV12-2 | CASRLESLIGETQYF | TGTGCAAGTCGCTTAGAATCTCTTATCGGGGAGACCCAGTACTTC